This entry describes one T cell receptor beta chain. What it recognizes is unknown. Time point denoted: newly diagnosed GD, antithyroid drugs for less than 3 months. Extracted RNA from PBMCs served as the source of the TCR library. Construction of TCR beta libraries relied on iRepertoire HTBI primers and on Arm-PCR targeting CDR3 regions. TCRdb itself ran the multiplex PCR reads through MiXCR, one entry per CDR3 protein. The sample yields hundreds of thousands of distinct CDR3 sequences, roughly 14% seen once. This specimen belongs to a study of regulatory T cells in long-lasting Graves disease. Findings and limits, study-wide: It was possible that the small sample size reduced accuracy.

These data also formed part of another study, on T cells in Graves' hyperthyroidism and ophthalmopathy.

The source was peripheral blood mononuclear cells (PBMCs), collected at new diagnosis, from a patient treated with antithyroid drugs. The source is a man aged 25-40 years with Graves disease.

Here the CDR3 DNA reads TGTGCCAGCAGCTTAAACCAGAACACTGAAGCTTTCTTT. Amino acid sequence: CASSLNQNTEAFF. This chain joins TRBV7-7 and TRBJ1-1; D not certain. The V gene lost 2 bases and the J gene lost 1 base, with 5 bases spanning the gap. The CDR3 loop spans 13 amino acids. Germline V gene sequence: CDR1 SSHAT, CDR2 FNYEAQ (reference sequence).